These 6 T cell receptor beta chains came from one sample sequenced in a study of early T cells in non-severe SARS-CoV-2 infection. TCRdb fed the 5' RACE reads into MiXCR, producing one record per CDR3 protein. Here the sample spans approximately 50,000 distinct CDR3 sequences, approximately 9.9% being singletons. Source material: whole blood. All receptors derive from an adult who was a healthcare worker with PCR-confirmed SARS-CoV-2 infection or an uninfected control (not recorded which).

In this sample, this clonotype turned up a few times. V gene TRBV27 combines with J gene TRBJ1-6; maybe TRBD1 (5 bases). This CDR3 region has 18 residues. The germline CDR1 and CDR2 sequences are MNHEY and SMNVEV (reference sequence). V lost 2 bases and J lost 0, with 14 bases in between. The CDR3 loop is CASSLRDPTTSYNSPLHF. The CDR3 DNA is TGTGCCAGCAGTTTACGGGACCCCACCACCTCCTATAATTCACCCCTCCACTTT.

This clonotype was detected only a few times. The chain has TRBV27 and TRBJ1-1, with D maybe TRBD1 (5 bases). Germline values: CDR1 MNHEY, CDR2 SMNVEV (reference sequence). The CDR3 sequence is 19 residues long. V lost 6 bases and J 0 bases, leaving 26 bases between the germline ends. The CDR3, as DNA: TGTGCCAGCAGACTAAGGGGTAGCTCCATTAGGGCCTTGAACACTGAAGCTTTCTTT. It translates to CASRLRGSSIRALNTEAFF.

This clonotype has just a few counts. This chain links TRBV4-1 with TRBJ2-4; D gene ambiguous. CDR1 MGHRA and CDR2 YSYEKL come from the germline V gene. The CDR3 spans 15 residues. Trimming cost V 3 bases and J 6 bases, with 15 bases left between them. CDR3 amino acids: CASSQPALKGNIQYF. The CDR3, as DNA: TGCGCCAGCAGCCAGCCGGCCCTGAAGGGAAACATTCAGTACTTC.

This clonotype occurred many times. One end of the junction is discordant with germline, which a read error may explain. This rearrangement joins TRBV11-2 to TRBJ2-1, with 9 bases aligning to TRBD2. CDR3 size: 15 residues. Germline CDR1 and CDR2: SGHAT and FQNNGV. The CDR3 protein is CASSVEGLATNEQFF. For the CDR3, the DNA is TGTGCCAGCAGCGTAGAGGGACTAGCCACCAATGAGCAGTTCTTC.

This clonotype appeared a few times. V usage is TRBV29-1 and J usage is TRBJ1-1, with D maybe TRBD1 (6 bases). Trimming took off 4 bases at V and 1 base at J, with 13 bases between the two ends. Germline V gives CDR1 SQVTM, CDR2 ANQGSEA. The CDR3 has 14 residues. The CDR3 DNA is TGCAGCGTTGTCGGGGGGCCAGGGAACACTGAAGCTTTCTTT. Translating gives CSVVGGPGNTEAFF.

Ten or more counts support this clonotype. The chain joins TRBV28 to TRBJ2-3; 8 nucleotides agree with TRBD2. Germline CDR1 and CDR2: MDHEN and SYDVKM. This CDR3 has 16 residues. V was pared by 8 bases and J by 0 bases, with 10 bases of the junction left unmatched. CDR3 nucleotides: TGTGCCAGCGGCCTCTCGGGGGGGCGCAGCACAGATACGCAGTATTTT. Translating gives CASGLSGGRSTDTQYF. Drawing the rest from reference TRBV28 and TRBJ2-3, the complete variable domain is DVKVTQSSRYLVKRTGEKVFLECVQDMDHENMFWYRQDPGLGLRLIYFSYDVKMKEKGDIPEGYSVSREKKERFSLILESASTNQTSMYLCASGLSGGRSTDTQYFGPGTRLTVL.